This paragraph reports one T cell receptor (beta chain). Its target antigen remains unknown. The sample holds no much larger clone one base away, and base qualities are not on file. This specimen comes from a study of shared clonotypes between healthy human individuals (dated by TCRdb to the early 2020s). Study-wide context: A few men and two women, aged 18 to 49 years, made up the cohort. The study deeply sequenced blood TCR repertoires of about 5 healthy adults to estimate repertoire size and the extent of clonotype sharing between individuals. Different laboratories and diverse techniques were used to prepare libraries and sequence TCR repertoires, to increase sequencing depth and limit assay-specific biases. Between about 0.8 and 9.5 billion PBMCs per donor were obtained by leukapheresis. What the research found in general, with its limitations: Sampling was restricted to blood, and TCR repertoires in tissue are likely to differ from TCR repertoires in blood. Based on pairwise subsampling, the degree of clonotype sharing among donors was expected to be affected by sequencing depth. Because the study included only a small number of donors, the genetic and exposure-history diversity represented was limited.

Healthy HIV-negative adults with no recently reported acute infections or vaccinations were included as donors. Every donor was a Caucasian adult residing in Nashville, Tennessee, USA. For unsorted samples, tens of millions of PBMCs were counted and genomic DNA was extracted with the QIAamp DNA Blood Mini kit. Blood was collected by leukapheresis, and PBMCs were isolated by Ficoll-Histopaque density gradient centrifugation and then cryopreserved in liquid nitrogen vapor phase. V is shortened by 3 bases, J by 4 bases, and the region joining them spans 15 bases. From a lookup of the germline V gene, CDR1 and CDR2 are MGHDK and SYGVNS. The CDR3, from cysteine to phenylalanine, totals 16 residues. The kept DNA is CDR3 alone, 48 bases in frame from the first base. TCR CDR3 regions were amplified from genomic DNA by multiplex PCR using the deep immunoSEQ assay. For each cell subset, the extracted genomic DNA was distributed evenly across all wells of several immunoSEQ 96-well plates, and each plate served as one replicate. For unsorted PBMC, 300 to 350 ng genomic DNA, equal to approximately 30,000 T cell genomes, was loaded into each replicate PCR. Unsorted PBMC genomic DNA was sequenced across ten immunoSEQ deep assay plates. The purified libraries were quantified using a Qubit 3.0 fluorometer, sized with a Bioanalyzer 2100, and then quantified again using the KAPA Library Quantification kit. Every immunoSEQ 96-well plate was sequenced on a separate single-read 150-cycle Illumina NextSeq 550 flow cell. Under the source paper's analysis protocol: Because the immunoSEQ output held only junctional sequences and lacked quality scores, the filtering could not match the filtering applied to full-length reads. To assign V/J genes and CDR3, sequences were annotated against IMGT germline references using PyIR, a Python wrapper for IgBLAST v1.9. Reads with weak V/J assignments (E-value above 1e-6), missing CDR3, stop codons, out-of-frame junctions, or ambiguous translated residues were removed. V3J clonotypes were defined as sequences sharing an identical inferred V gene, J gene, and CDR3 amino acid sequence. To compute the percentage overlap between repertoires, the number of shared unique clonotypes was divided by the size of the smaller repertoire. Repertoire richness was assessed with RTK rarefaction, the Chao1 estimator, and Recon v2.1 estimates of unobserved clonotypes. Not all clones reach the TCRdb copy of this immuneACCESS table, which keeps in-frame sequences only. Checked studies attribute under half of the gap to unresolved V genes and leave the rest unexplained. V, J and clone size are taken as reported in that table, and D and trimming were inferred from the DNA itself. The sample includes hundreds of thousands of clones, with about 85% observed a single time. Together, the top ten hold over 10% of the sample.

The receptor's source is a middle-aged woman in good health. Some clones in this sample may be carry-over from other donors' samples. The source material was PBMCs. Recombination joined TRBV25-1 with TRBJ1-4, with the identity of the D gene unclear. The DNA sequence is TGTGCCAGCAGTGATCCTCCAAGAACCTATAATGAAAAACTGTTTTTT. Translated, this gives CASSDPPRTYNEKLFF.